Detailed here is one TCR beta chain. This receptor's antigen is unknown. There are no base qualities to consult, and no much larger clone falls within one base. This specimen belongs to a study of CD8 T cells in seronegative destructive rheumatoid arthritis (dated by TCRdb to the early 2020s). Regarding the research as a whole: Seven of the eight CND-RA patients were receiving biological drugs at sampling. Peripheral CD8+ TCRbeta repertoires were compared between CCP-negative destructive rheumatoid arthritis (CND-RA) patients and newly diagnosed seropositive RA, seronegative RA and healthy controls. Rather than undergoing new sequencing, the seropositive RA, seronegative RA and healthy control comparison cohorts were drawn from an earlier published TCRbeta dataset. General study outcomes and caveats: The small size of the CND-RA cohort was acknowledged as a study limitation. After adjustment for age, less diverse and more clonal CD8+ TCRbeta repertoires appeared to be present in CND-RA patients than in other RA subtypes. Across the 120,000 or so clonotypes tested, no public clonotype enrichment survived Benjamini-Hochberg correction. Without diagnostic samples, TCR repertoire differences may partly reflect poor disease control over the years rather than being present at onset. A distinct set of enriched public clonotypes appeared to be present in CND-RA patients, and the authors interpreted this finding as support for a separate disease subset. CND-RA repertoires showed more CMV-reactive and fewer influenza A-reactive CD8+ TCRbeta sequences than controls and other RA subtypes.

CND-RA patients tested negative on the clinical CCP2 antibody test, and even with active therapy their joint destruction kept progressing. All CND-RA patients were characterized by typical joint destruction in wrists and ankles and by failure of conventional anti-rheumatic therapy. CND-RA patients were sampled not at diagnosis but after long disease histories, which in several cases spanned decades. Roughly 47 millilitres of EDTA-anticoagulated peripheral blood were collected from each patient. Ficoll-Paque PLUS density gradient separation was used to isolate peripheral blood mononuclear cells. Using AutoMACS magnetic bead positive selection, CD8+ cells were isolated from either fresh or cryopreserved PBMCs, and flow cytometry was used to check purity. Genomic DNA was extracted using Nucleospin Tissue or Tissue XS kits and then quantified on a Qubit 2.0 fluorometer. Compared with germline, V lacks 1 base and J lacks 3 bases; bases without a gene match: 0. From the cysteine through the phenylalanine, the CDR3 covers 13 amino acids. Solely the CDR3 DNA is kept, with 39 bases framed from the first base. CDR1 is given as SGHNT and CDR2 as YYREEE, both from the germline V gene (reference sequence).

TCRbeta sequencing used genomic DNA from CD8+ cells, following the manufacturer's instructions. The immunoSEQ assay was used for TCRbeta sequencing, which was carried out at a genomics technology centre in Finland. Turning to the authors' computational methods: Clonotype tables from the immunoSEQ preprocessing pipeline were converted to VDJtools format, and non-productive clonotypes were removed. Samples with fewer than 10,000 reads were excluded, the remaining samples were subsampled to 10,000 reads, and six of the eight CND-RA samples met this threshold. Using the VDJtools CalcDiversityStats function on data subsampled to 10,000 reads, the Shannon-Wiener, Simpson and clonality indices were calculated. To infer antigen specificity, non-singleton TCRbeta clonotypes were hard-matched against VDJdb, meaning no mismatches were allowed. CDR3 sequences that differed by a single amino acid (Hamming distance 1) were grouped into clusters that potentially share antigen targets. Public clonotypes were tested for group enrichment with one-sided Fisher's exact tests after resampling groups to six samples, repeated ten times. As stored in TCRdb, this immuneACCESS dataset retains in-frame rearrangements with V and J assigned. A fraction of the clones does not appear; measured against another copy, unresolved V genes explain less than half of the discrepancy, and the remainder lacks a known reason. That table is the source of V, J and clone size, and D and trimming were worked out from the DNA. The sample table lists 10,000 to 15,000 clones, around 83% of them with a count of one. 27% of the sample goes to the ten largest clones.

The rearranged segments are TRBV5-4 and TRBJ2-5; 7 central bases correspond to TRBD2. The sample consisted of CD8+ T cells from blood. This clonotype originated in a woman aged 25 to 50 with seronegative destructive rheumatoid arthritis. The sequence in DNA is TGTGCCAGCAGCTTGCGGGGGGAAGAGACCCAGTACTTC. This codes for CASSLRGEETQYF. The CDR3, completed at both ends by the reference TRBV5-4 and TRBJ2-5 genes, gives the full variable domain ETGVTQSPTHLIKTRGQQVTLRCSSQSGHNTVSWYQQALGQGPQFIFQYYREEENGRGNFPPRFSGLQFPNYSSELNVNALELDDSALYLCASSLRGEETQYFGPGTRLLVL.